This T cell receptor (beta chain) originates from a study of Ad26.COV2.S vaccination and SARS-CoV-2 variants. Study results and caveats: In vaccinated individuals, spike-specific CD8+ and CD4+ T cell responses reportedly displayed substantial breadth.

Some clones are missing from TCRdb's copy, which holds only in-frame ones; the method was immunoSEQ multiplex PCR. The sample carries about 400,000 clones, around 89% recorded once. This sample's treatment: some 20 received Ad26.COV2.S at low or high dose, single or two shots; about 5 received placebo; per-sample allocation not given. It was on day 63 after the first vaccine or placebo injection that samples were taken. As regards this clone: No antigen is known for it.

This material consisted of peripheral blood, taken in a trial of Ad26.COV2.S vaccine versus placebo. The receptor comes from a person between 18 and 60 years old who received the Ad26.COV2.S COVID-19 vaccine or a placebo.

In DNA form, the CDR3 reads TGTGCCAGCAGCCCCCGGGGACAGTCGAACACTGAAGCTTTCTTT. Protein: CASSPRGQSNTEAFF. The chain recombines TRBV11-3 with TRBJ1-1, with 7 bases lining up with TRBD1. J was trimmed by 1 base and V by 5 bases; bases with no gene match: 7. Germline-derived CDR1 and CDR2 are SGHNT and YENEEA. This CDR3 comprises 15 residues.